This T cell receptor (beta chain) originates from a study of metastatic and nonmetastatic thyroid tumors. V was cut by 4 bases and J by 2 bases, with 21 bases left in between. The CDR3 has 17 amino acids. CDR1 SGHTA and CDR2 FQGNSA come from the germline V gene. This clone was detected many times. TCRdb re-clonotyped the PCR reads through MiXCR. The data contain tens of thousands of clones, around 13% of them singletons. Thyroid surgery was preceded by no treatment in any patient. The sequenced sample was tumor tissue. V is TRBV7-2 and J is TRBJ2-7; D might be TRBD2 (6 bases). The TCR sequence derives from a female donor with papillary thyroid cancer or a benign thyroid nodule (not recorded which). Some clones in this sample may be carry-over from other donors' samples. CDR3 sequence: CASSSGFGGTGAYEQYF. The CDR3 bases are TGTGCCAGCAGCTCTGGGTTTGGGGGGACGGGAGCCTACGAGCAGTACTTC.